The present TCR beta chain was sequenced within a study of radiotherapy plus CTLA-4 blockade in lung cancer. The data were produced by immunoSEQ multiplex PCR, yet TCRdb's version contains in-frame clones alone and is incomplete. The sample yields some 60,000 clones, 77% seen once. The germline gives CDR1 SGHRS, CDR2 YFSETQ. The ends were cut back, 0 bases at V and 4 bases at J, with 16 bases in the middle. This CDR3 is 16 amino acids long. The sequence derives from a human donor with non-small cell lung cancer who had a partial response to radiotherapy plus ipilimumab. The chain uses TRBV5-1 and TRBJ1-1; possible D gene TRBD1, 5 bases. The sequencing here drew on peripheral blood, taken from a patient treated with radiotherapy plus ipilimumab. The CDR3 sequence is CASSLEGRRASTEAFF. CDR3 in DNA: TGCGCCAGCAGCTTGGAAGGTCGCAGGGCTAGCACTGAAGCTTTCTTT.